This T cell receptor (beta chain) emerged from a study of shared clonotypes between healthy human individuals (dated by TCRdb to 2020 to 2021). Context from the whole study: The cohort included a few men and two women between 18 and 49 years of age. For each donor, CD4 naive and CD4 memory were each given three plates, CD8 naive was given two plates, and CD8 memory was given one plate. To estimate repertoire size and how much clonotype sharing occurs between individuals, the study deeply sequenced the blood TCR repertoires of 5 or 6 healthy adults. Different laboratories and diverse techniques were used to prepare libraries and sequence TCR repertoires, to increase sequencing depth and limit assay-specific biases. Each donor's leukapheresis produced roughly between roughly 0.85 and 10 billion PBMCs. Study-level results and caveats: The small number of donors limited the genetic and exposure-history diversity represented. Larger estimated clonotype richness was generally found for naive subsets than for memory subsets. Across four donors, about 4.5% of naive CD4, roughly 3.5% of naive CD8, roughly 2.3% of memory CD4, and approximately 0.4% of memory CD8 clonotypes were shared. Pairwise subsampling indicated that sequencing depth was expected to affect the degree of clonotype sharing among donors. Incomplete sequencing was indicated by rarefaction of sorted-subset datasets, despite the large sequencing depth. Higher generation probabilities were observed for clonotypes shared by all four sorted-subset donors than for non-shared clonotypes. Only blood was sampled, and tissue TCR repertoires likely differ from those in blood.

TCR CDR3 regions were amplified from genomic DNA by multiplex PCR using the deep immunoSEQ assay. Genomic DNA extracted from each cell subset was distributed evenly over all wells of several immunoSEQ 96-well plates, and each plate served as one replicate. Each replicate PCR for sorted subsets received around 200 ng genomic DNA, equal to about 30,000 T cell genomes. The purified libraries were quantified using a Qubit 3.0 fluorometer, sized with a Bioanalyzer 2100, and then quantified again using the KAPA Library Quantification kit. A separate single-read 150-cycle Illumina NextSeq 550 flow cell was used to sequence each immunoSEQ 96-well plate. In the source study's methods: The immunoSEQ output contained only junctional sequences without quality scores, so filtering could not match that applied to full-length reads. Sequences were annotated with PyIR, a Python wrapper for IgBLAST v1.9, and V/J genes and CDR3 were assigned using IMGT germline references. Any read was removed if the V/J assignment was weak (E-value above 1e-6), the CDR3 was missing, or the read contained stop codons, out-of-frame junctions, or ambiguous translated residues. A V3J clonotype was defined by an identical inferred V gene, J gene, and CDR3 amino acid sequence. The percentage overlap between two repertoires was calculated by dividing the number of shared unique clonotypes by the size of the smaller repertoire. RTK rarefaction, the Chao1 estimator, and Recon v2.1 estimates of unobserved clonotypes were used to assess repertoire richness. For all TCRbeta clonotypes obtained by the gDNA method from a handful of donors, generation probabilities were computed with OLGA. TCRdb re-hosts the immuneACCESS table, in-frame sequences only. Its copies lack some clones; in the studies checked, an unresolved V gene accounts for under half of them, and the cause for the rest is not known. That table gives V, J and clone size, and the DNA gave D and trimming. Counted in this sample were roughly 2.6 million clones; approximately 90% of them appeared once. The top ten constitute around 0.15% of the sample.

Healthy HIV-negative adults with no recently reported acute infections or vaccinations were included as donors. Every donor was a Caucasian adult living in Nashville, Tennessee, USA. Magnetic negative selection was used to enrich CD4+ T cells, after which naive cells were positively selected on CD45RA and the negative fraction became the memory subset. After blood collection by leukapheresis, PBMCs were isolated using Ficoll-Histopaque density gradient centrifugation and then cryopreserved in the vapor phase of liquid nitrogen. Analytical flow cytometry was used to check the purity and quantity of every magnetically sorted T cell population. Each sorted fraction had its genomic DNA isolated and then quantified by UV absorbance on a Nanodrop 2000c. Concerning this clone itself: Its antigen is not yet known. Per-base qualities were not stored, and no clone one base away is much larger.

Measured from the cysteine to the phenylalanine, the CDR3 is 15 residues long. The only DNA kept is the CDR3, 45 bases in frame from the first base. The CDR1 and CDR2 encoded by the germline V gene (reference sequence) are GTSNPN and SVGIG. The germline ends are 14 bases apart after V is trimmed by 2 bases and J by 3 bases. The source of this sequence is a young man in good health. The sequenced material came from naive CD4+ T cells sorted from blood. The meaning of the sample's cell subset or site label: CD45RA+ positively selected. Recombination linked TRBV30 to TRBJ1-5; there is no confident call for the D gene. Here is the DNA: TGTGCCTGGAGTTTGTCAGGCACGCTCAATCAGCCCCAGCATTTT. Its protein reads: CAWSLSGTLNQPQHF.